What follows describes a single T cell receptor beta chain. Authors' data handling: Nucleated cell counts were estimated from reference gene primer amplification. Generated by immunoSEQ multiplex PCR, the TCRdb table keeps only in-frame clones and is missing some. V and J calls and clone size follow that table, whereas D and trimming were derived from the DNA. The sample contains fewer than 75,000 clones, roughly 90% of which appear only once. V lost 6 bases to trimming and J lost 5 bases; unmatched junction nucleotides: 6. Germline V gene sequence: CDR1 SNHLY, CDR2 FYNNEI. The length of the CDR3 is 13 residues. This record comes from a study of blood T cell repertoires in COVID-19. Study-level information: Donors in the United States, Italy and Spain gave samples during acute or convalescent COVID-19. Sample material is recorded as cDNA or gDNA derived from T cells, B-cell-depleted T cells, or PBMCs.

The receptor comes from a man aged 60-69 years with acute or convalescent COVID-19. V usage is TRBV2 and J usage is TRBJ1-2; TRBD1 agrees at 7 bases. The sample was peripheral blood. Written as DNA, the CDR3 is TGTGCCAGCAGCGCTGACAGGGCATATGGCTACACCTTC. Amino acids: CASSADRAYGYTF.